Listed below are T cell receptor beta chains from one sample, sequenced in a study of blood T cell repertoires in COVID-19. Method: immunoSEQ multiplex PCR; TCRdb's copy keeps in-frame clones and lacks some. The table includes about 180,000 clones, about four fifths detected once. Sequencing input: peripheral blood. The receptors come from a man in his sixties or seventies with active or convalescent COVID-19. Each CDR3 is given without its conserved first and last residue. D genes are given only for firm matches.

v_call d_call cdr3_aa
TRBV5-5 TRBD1 ASSMTGDEGYGYT
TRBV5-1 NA ASSLSSAGNTIY
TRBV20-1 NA SAPSGDTQY
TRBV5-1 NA ASSLGLGQITYEQY
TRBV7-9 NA ASSFGRDRTEAF
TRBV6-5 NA ASSSSGRLSGPQH
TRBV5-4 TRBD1 ASRAGQGSTYEQY
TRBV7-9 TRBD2 ASSLASGAYNEQF
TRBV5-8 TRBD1 ASSWGQWGSMNTEAF
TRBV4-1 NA ASSQYQGKDEKLF
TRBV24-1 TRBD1 ATSDPTGGQETQY
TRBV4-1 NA ASSQESGKNYGYT
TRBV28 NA ASRPGVPGGELF
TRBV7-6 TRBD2 ASSLGSGGGETQY
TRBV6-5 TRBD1 ASYDRVNEKLF
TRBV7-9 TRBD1 ASSLPTGADIQY
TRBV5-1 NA ASSSQPQETQY
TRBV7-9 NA ASSFPIANYGYT
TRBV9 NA ASSSRDTNTGELF
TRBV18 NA ASSLMDSLGPPAGTETQY
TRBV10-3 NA ATTATDSSFTGELF
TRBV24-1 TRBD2 AIILAGGQSSYNEQF